This is a list of T cell receptor beta chains from one sample in a study of T cell clonotyping in hematopoietic cell transplantation. Measured with immunoSEQ multiplex PCR; TCRdb has only the in-frame clones, and not every one. The sample has about 36,000 clones; about 87% are singletons. Source material: peripheral blood mononuclear cells. These receptors were taken from a woman in her thirties or forties in good health. Some clones in this sample may be carry-over from other donors' samples. Each CDR3 is given with its conserved first and last residue. The order of the fields is clone size, J gene, D gene, V gene, CDR3 protein, CDR3 DNA. D genes are given only for firm matches. Rows may omit the clone size; those that give it use once, few, many or a size class.

abundance: -
j_gene: TRBJ2-7
d_gene: TRBD2
v_gene: TRBV29-1
CDR3aa: CSVSGNEQYF
CDR3nt: TGCAGCGTTAGCGGGAACGAGCAGTACTTC

abundance: -
j_gene: TRBJ2-3
d_gene: -
v_gene: TRBV4-2
CDR3aa: CASSHLQGGTDTQYF
CDR3nt: TGTGCCAGCAGCCACCTTCAAGGGGGCACAGATACGCAGTATTTT

abundance: -
j_gene: TRBJ2-7
d_gene: -
v_gene: TRBV5-1
CDR3aa: CASSYAQRASPFEQYF
CDR3nt: TGCGCCAGCAGCTACGCTCAGCGGGCCAGTCCCTTCGAGCAGTACTTC

abundance: -
j_gene: TRBJ2-7
d_gene: TRBD2
v_gene: TRBV28
CDR3aa: CASLGGTTHLRGLYF
CDR3nt: TGTGCCAGCTTGGGCGGGACTACCCATCTACGAGGGTTGTACTTC

abundance: -
j_gene: TRBJ2-1
d_gene: TRBD1
v_gene: TRBV7-3
CDR3aa: CASSLSGGDYNEQFF
CDR3nt: TGTGCCAGCAGCTTATCAGGGGGCGACTACAATGAGCAGTTCTTC

abundance: once
j_gene: TRBJ1-1
d_gene: -
v_gene: TRBV19
CDR3aa: CASRFEQRANTEAFF
CDR3nt: TGTGCCAGTAGGTTCGAACAGAGGGCCAACACTGAAGCTTTCTTT

abundance: -
j_gene: TRBJ2-2
d_gene: -
v_gene: TRBV18
CDR3aa: CASSPREDTGELFF
CDR3nt: TGTGCCAGCTCTCCCAGGGAAGACACCGGGGAGCTGTTTTTT

abundance: once
j_gene: TRBJ2-7
d_gene: -
v_gene: TRBV19
CDR3aa: CASSTSAGSYEQYF
CDR3nt: TGTGCCAGTAGTACCTCAGCGGGCTCCTACGAGCAGTACTTC

abundance: -
j_gene: TRBJ2-5
d_gene: TRBD1
v_gene: TRBV13
CDR3aa: CASSSQGATSYPGGTQYF
CDR3nt: TGTGCCAGCAGCTCACAGGGGGCCACTAGCTATCCCGGGGGAACCCAGTACTTC

abundance: -
j_gene: TRBJ2-2
d_gene: -
v_gene: TRBV5-1
CDR3aa: CASSWTRETGELFF
CDR3nt: TGCGCCAGCAGCTGGACGAGGGAGACCGGGGAGCTGTTTTTT

abundance: -
j_gene: TRBJ2-3
d_gene: -
v_gene: TRBV9
CDR3aa: CASSGSMRDTQYF
CDR3nt: TGTGCCAGCAGCGGGTCCATGAGGGATACGCAGTATTTT

abundance: once
j_gene: TRBJ1-5
d_gene: -
v_gene: TRBV28
CDR3aa: CARPPRPVGNQPQHF
CDR3nt: TGTGCCAGACCCCCTCGGCCGGTGGGCAATCAGCCCCAGCATTTT

abundance: -
j_gene: TRBJ1-3
d_gene: -
v_gene: TRBV10-3
CDR3aa: CAIRAGTENTIYF
CDR3nt: TGTGCCATCCGTGCCGGGACGGAGAACACCATATATTTT

abundance: -
j_gene: TRBJ1-5
d_gene: TRBD1
v_gene: TRBV28
CDR3aa: CASSITRGHGNQPQHF
CDR3nt: TGTGCCAGCAGCATAACCAGGGGGCATGGCAATCAGCCCCAGCATTTT

abundance: -
j_gene: TRBJ2-1
d_gene: -
v_gene: TRBV5-4
CDR3aa: CASSLDGGSYNEQFF
CDR3nt: TGTGCCAGCAGCTTGGATGGGGGTTCCTACAATGAGCAGTTCTTC

abundance: -
j_gene: TRBJ1-1
d_gene: -
v_gene: TRBV5-1
CDR3aa: CASSLQPENTEAFF
CDR3nt: TGCGCCAGCAGCTTGCAGCCAGAGAACACTGAAGCTTTCTTT

abundance: -
j_gene: TRBJ1-5
d_gene: TRBD1
v_gene: TRBV9
CDR3aa: CASSPQTGPNQPQHF
CDR3nt: TGTGCCAGCAGCCCACAGACAGGGCCCAATCAGCCCCAGCATTTT

abundance: -
j_gene: TRBJ2-7
d_gene: -
v_gene: TRBV5-4
CDR3aa: CASSLEQDGGQYF
CDR3nt: TGTGCCAGCAGCTTAGAACAGGATGGGGGGCAGTACTTC

abundance: few
j_gene: TRBJ2-7
d_gene: -
v_gene: TRBV28
CDR3aa: CASSLTRVDEQYF
CDR3nt: TGTGCCAGCAGTTTAACCCGGGTGGACGAGCAGTACTTC

abundance: -
j_gene: TRBJ2-7
d_gene: -
v_gene: TRBV9
CDR3aa: CASSVGFRYEQYF
CDR3nt: TGTGCCAGCAGCGTAGGATTCCGCTACGAGCAGTACTTC

abundance: -
j_gene: TRBJ1-4
d_gene: -
v_gene: TRBV30
CDR3aa: CAWAAGVEKLFF
CDR3nt: TGTGCCTGGGCAGCGGGGGTGGAAAAACTGTTTTTT

abundance: few
j_gene: TRBJ2-7
d_gene: -
v_gene: TRBV4-2
CDR3aa: CASSQVKDGSYEQYF
CDR3nt: TGTGCCAGCAGCCAAGTTAAGGACGGTTCCTACGAGCAGTACTTC

abundance: -
j_gene: TRBJ2-7
d_gene: -
v_gene: TRBV5-6
CDR3aa: CASSLDGRSYEQYF
CDR3nt: TGTGCCAGCAGTTTGGACGGCCGCTCCTACGAGCAGTACTTC

abundance: once
j_gene: TRBJ2-2
d_gene: TRBD2
v_gene: TRBV5-1
CDR3aa: CASRPGLAGGSKNTGELFF
CDR3nt: TGCGCCAGCAGACCCGGACTAGCGGGAGGCTCCAAGAACACCGGGGAGCTGTTTTTT

abundance: -
j_gene: TRBJ2-1
d_gene: -
v_gene: TRBV19
CDR3aa: CASTGLSYNEQFF
CDR3nt: TGTGCCAGTACGGGACTCTCCTACAATGAGCAGTTCTTC

abundance: -
j_gene: TRBJ1-4
d_gene: -
v_gene: TRBV2
CDR3aa: CASSEGTEPALEKLFF
CDR3nt: TGTGCCAGCAGTGAAGGTACGGAACCTGCTCTTGAAAAACTGTTTTTT

abundance: -
j_gene: TRBJ1-2
d_gene: -
v_gene: TRBV6-6
CDR3aa: CASSRSDNYGYTF
CDR3nt: TGTGCCAGCAGTAGGTCCGATAACTATGGCTACACCTTC

abundance: once
j_gene: TRBJ1-3
d_gene: TRBD1
v_gene: TRBV19
CDR3aa: CASGTGVRAENTIYF
CDR3nt: TGTGCCAGTGGGACAGGGGTACGCGCCGAAAACACCATATATTTT

abundance: -
j_gene: TRBJ2-7
d_gene: TRBD1
v_gene: TRBV7-2
CDR3aa: CASSLVGGGQGSYEQYF
CDR3nt: TGTGCCAGCAGCTTAGTGGGGGGGGGACAGGGGAGCTACGAGCAGTACTTC

abundance: -
j_gene: TRBJ2-7
d_gene: -
v_gene: TRBV6-1
CDR3aa: CASSGYSYEQYF
CDR3nt: TGTGCCAGCAGTGGATACTCATACGAGCAGTACTTC

abundance: -
j_gene: TRBJ2-7
d_gene: TRBD1
v_gene: TRBV5-6
CDR3aa: CASRETGGLYEQYF
CDR3nt: TGTGCCAGCAGGGAGACAGGGGGCCTGTACGAGCAGTACTTC

abundance: once
j_gene: TRBJ1-1
d_gene: TRBD1
v_gene: TRBV6-5
CDR3aa: CASNSGGAFTEAFF
CDR3nt: TGTGCCAGCAACTCAGGGGGCGCTTTCACTGAAGCTTTCTTT

abundance: few
j_gene: TRBJ1-5
d_gene: -
v_gene: TRBV12-1
CDR3aa: CANNQPQHF
CDR3nt: TGTGCCAATAATCAGCCCCAGCATTTT

abundance: -
j_gene: TRBJ1-5
d_gene: -
v_gene: TRBV7-6
CDR3aa: CASSLFGGRDQPQHF
CDR3nt: TGTGCCAGCAGCTTGTTTGGGGGGCGTGATCAGCCCCAGCATTTT

abundance: once
j_gene: TRBJ2-3
d_gene: -
v_gene: TRBV4-3
CDR3aa: CASSQDMGLLSTDTQYF
CDR3nt: TGCGCCAGCAGCCAAGATATGGGGCTCTTAAGCACAGATACGCAGTATTTT

abundance: -
j_gene: TRBJ2-3
d_gene: -
v_gene: TRBV29-1
CDR3aa: CSGRASASTDTQYF
CDR3nt: TGCAGCGGGCGGGCAAGTGCTAGCACAGATACGCAGTATTTT

abundance: -
j_gene: TRBJ1-5
d_gene: TRBD1
v_gene: TRBV19
CDR3aa: CASSPRRDRGDQPQHF
CDR3nt: TGTGCCAGTAGTCCTCGACGGGACAGGGGAGATCAGCCCCAGCATTTT

abundance: -
j_gene: TRBJ1-2
d_gene: -
v_gene: TRBV2
CDR3aa: CASSEVGPGTHGYTF
CDR3nt: TGTGCCAGCAGTGAAGTGGGGCCCGGGACACATGGCTACACCTTC

abundance: once
j_gene: TRBJ2-7
d_gene: TRBD2
v_gene: TRBV30
CDR3aa: CAWNPGLSYEQYF
CDR3nt: TGTGCCTGGAATCCGGGACTAAGCTACGAGCAGTACTTC

abundance: -
j_gene: TRBJ2-2
d_gene: -
v_gene: TRBV15
CDR3aa: CATSREQASGELFF
CDR3nt: TGTGCCACCAGCAGAGAACAGGCTAGCGGGGAGCTGTTTTTT

abundance: -
j_gene: TRBJ1-2
d_gene: -
v_gene: TRBV4-1
CDR3aa: CASSQDRANYGYTF
CDR3nt: TGCGCCAGCAGCCAAGACAGAGCTAACTATGGCTACACCTTC

abundance: -
j_gene: TRBJ2-2
d_gene: TRBD2
v_gene: TRBV5-1
CDR3aa: CASSPTSRAGELFF
CDR3nt: TGCGCCAGCAGCCCGACTAGCAGGGCCGGGGAGCTGTTTTTT

abundance: -
j_gene: TRBJ2-7
d_gene: -
v_gene: TRBV28
CDR3aa: CASSLLPSAVSYEQYF
CDR3nt: TGTGCCAGCAGTTTATTACCTAGCGCAGTTTCCTACGAGCAGTACTTC

abundance: once
j_gene: TRBJ1-4
d_gene: -
v_gene: TRBV5-1
CDR3aa: CASNKQGPNEKLFF
CDR3nt: TGCGCCAGCAACAAACAGGGTCCTAATGAAAAACTGTTTTTT

abundance: -
j_gene: TRBJ2-7
d_gene: -
v_gene: TRBV7-7
CDR3aa: CASSLALGIGEQYF
CDR3nt: TGTGCTAGCAGCTTAGCGCTAGGGATTGGCGAGCAGTACTTC

abundance: -
j_gene: TRBJ2-3
d_gene: -
v_gene: TRBV6-5
CDR3aa: CASSYGQPSTDTQYF
CDR3nt: TGTGCCAGCAGTTACGGTCAGCCAAGCACAGATACGCAGTATTTT

abundance: -
j_gene: TRBJ1-1
d_gene: -
v_gene: TRBV28
CDR3aa: CASWEEGGMNTEAFF
CDR3nt: TGTGCCAGCTGGGAGGAGGGGGGCATGAACACTGAAGCTTTCTTT

abundance: -
j_gene: TRBJ2-2
d_gene: -
v_gene: TRBV18
CDR3aa: CASSPSGGANTGELFF
CDR3nt: TGTGCCAGCTCACCTTCGGGGGGCGCGAACACCGGGGAGCTGTTTTTT

abundance: -
j_gene: TRBJ1-2
d_gene: -
v_gene: TRBV19
CDR3aa: CASRDAGTHTNYGYTF
CDR3nt: TGTGCCAGTAGAGACGCCGGGACACATACCAACTATGGCTACACCTTC

abundance: -
j_gene: TRBJ2-3
d_gene: TRBD1
v_gene: TRBV28
CDR3aa: CASRTVQGARDTQYF
CDR3nt: TGTGCCAGCAGAACCGTACAGGGGGCGAGAGATACGCAGTATTTT

abundance: -
j_gene: TRBJ1-1
d_gene: -
v_gene: TRBV4-3
CDR3aa: CASSQDGAGENTEAFF
CDR3nt: TGCGCCAGCAGCCAAGATGGAGCGGGGGAGAACACTGAAGCTTTCTTT

abundance: -
j_gene: TRBJ2-1
d_gene: TRBD2
v_gene: TRBV25-1
CDR3aa: CASSEYSLADEQFF
CDR3nt: TGTGCCAGCAGTGAATATAGTCTAGCGGATGAGCAGTTCTTC

abundance: -
j_gene: TRBJ1-1
d_gene: TRBD1
v_gene: TRBV5-8
CDR3aa: CASGNPGQGRSITEAFF
CDR3nt: TGTGCCAGCGGAAATCCGGGACAGGGGAGATCAATCACTGAAGCTTTCTTT

abundance: -
j_gene: TRBJ1-1
d_gene: -
v_gene: TRBV2
CDR3aa: CASTEGGGRDTEAFF
CDR3nt: TGTGCCAGCACCGAGGGTGGTGGGCGGGACACTGAAGCTTTCTTT

abundance: once
j_gene: TRBJ2-3
d_gene: -
v_gene: TRBV5-1
CDR3aa: CASSLGRGDSTDTQYF
CDR3nt: TGCGCCAGCAGCCTTGGCCGGGGAGATAGCACAGATACGCAGTATTTT

abundance: -
j_gene: TRBJ1-5
d_gene: -
v_gene: TRBV28
CDR3aa: CASSLSLGSNQPQHF
CDR3nt: TGTGCCAGCAGCCTGAGTTTGGGGAGCAATCAGCCCCAGCATTTT

abundance: -
j_gene: TRBJ2-5
d_gene: TRBD2
v_gene: TRBV29-1
CDR3aa: CSDGLAGETQYF
CDR3nt: TGCAGCGACGGACTAGCGGGAGAGACCCAGTACTTC